A selection of T cell receptor beta chains follows, all from one sample in a study of Ad26.COV2.S vaccination and SARS-CoV-2 variants. Sequencing was performed with immunoSEQ multiplex PCR; in TCRdb, only in-frame clones are kept and a portion is missing. The repertoire consists of over 250,000 clones, with more than 70% occurring once and the leading ten covering approximately 3.3%. The material was peripheral blood, obtained in a trial of Ad26.COV2.S vaccine versus placebo. These receptor sequences come from a person aged 18 to 59 who received the Ad26.COV2.S COVID-19 vaccine or a placebo. Each CDR3 is given with its conserved first and last residue. A D gene is named only where the DNA matches it firmly. Size is omitted from some rows. Given values are once, few, many or a class for expanded clones.

CDR3 protein: CASSETSRTGELFF; CDR3 DNA: TGTGCCAGCAGTGAGACTAGCCGTACCGGGGAGCTGTTTTTT; D gene: TRBD2; clone size: NA; J gene: TRBJ2-2; V gene: TRBV2
CDR3 protein: CASITGEGNYGYTF; CDR3 DNA: TGTGCCAGCATTACAGGGGAGGGTAACTATGGCTACACCTTC; D gene: TRBD1; clone size: NA; J gene: TRBJ1-2; V gene: TRBV2
CDR3 protein: CASRLAVPDTQYF; CDR3 DNA: TGTGCCAGCAGACTAGCAGTTCCAGATACGCAGTATTTT; D gene: NA; clone size: NA; J gene: TRBJ2-3; V gene: TRBV12-3/TRBV12-4
CDR3 protein: CASSLGHPNTEAFF; CDR3 DNA: TGTGCCAGCAGTTTAGGGCACCCGAACACTGAAGCTTTCTTT; D gene: NA; clone size: once; J gene: TRBJ1-1; V gene: TRBV28
CDR3 protein: CASRATQTEKLFF; CDR3 DNA: TGTGCCAGCAGGGCGACCCAGACGGAAAAACTGTTTTTT; D gene: NA; clone size: NA; J gene: TRBJ1-4; V gene: TRBV2
CDR3 protein: CASGGTGVDEQYF; CDR3 DNA: TGTGCCAGCGGCGGGACAGGGGTAGACGAGCAGTACTTC; D gene: TRBD1; clone size: few; J gene: TRBJ2-7; V gene: TRBV2
CDR3 protein: CASSEASYGYTF; CDR3 DNA: TGTGCCAGCAGTGAAGCGTCTTATGGCTACACCTTC; D gene: NA; clone size: NA; J gene: TRBJ1-2; V gene: TRBV2
CDR3 protein: CASVRGGRDHEQYF; CDR3 DNA: TGTGCCAGCGTTCGGGGGGGGAGGGATCACGAGCAGTACTTC; D gene: TRBD2; clone size: NA; J gene: TRBJ2-7; V gene: TRBV28
CDR3 protein: CASSQELYSPGLKGGYTF; CDR3 DNA: TGCGCCAGCAGCCAAGAATTATATAGTCCGGGACTCAAAGGCGGCTACACCTTC; D gene: NA; clone size: NA; J gene: TRBJ1-2; V gene: TRBV4-1
CDR3 protein: CASSLAPLASSYNEQFF; CDR3 DNA: TGTGCCAGCAGCTTAGCCCCACTAGCGAGCTCCTACAATGAGCAGTTCTTC; D gene: TRBD2; clone size: few; J gene: TRBJ2-1; V gene: TRBV7-3
CDR3 protein: CASSFSTGANYGYTF; CDR3 DNA: TGCGCCAGCAGCTTCAGTACAGGGGCTAACTATGGCTACACCTTC; D gene: TRBD1; clone size: NA; J gene: TRBJ1-2; V gene: TRBV5-1
CDR3 protein: CASSLKLAGAAIEQFF; CDR3 DNA: TGTGCCAGCAGCTTGAAACTAGCGGGAGCAGCGATTGAGCAGTTCTTC; D gene: TRBD2; clone size: NA; J gene: TRBJ2-1; V gene: TRBV5-6
CDR3 protein: CASSLDRGETNEKLFF; CDR3 DNA: TGTGCCAGCAGCCTAGACAGGGGGGAAACTAATGAAAAACTGTTTTTT; D gene: TRBD1; clone size: NA; J gene: TRBJ1-4; V gene: TRBV28
CDR3 protein: CASSPGSGEWGTEAFF; CDR3 DNA: TGTGCCAGCAGCCCTGGTTCGGGGGAGTGGGGCACTGAAGCTTTCTTT; D gene: NA; clone size: NA; J gene: TRBJ1-1; V gene: TRBV7-9
CDR3 protein: CASSYRDRGVREQYF; CDR3 DNA: TGTGCCAGCAGTTATAGGGACAGGGGAGTGCGGGAGCAGTACTTC; D gene: TRBD1; clone size: NA; J gene: TRBJ2-7; V gene: TRBV6-2/TRBV6-3
CDR3 protein: CASRLAGSSYEQYF; CDR3 DNA: TGTGCCAGCAGACTGGCGGGATCCTCCTACGAGCAGTACTTC; D gene: NA; clone size: NA; J gene: TRBJ2-7; V gene: TRBV3-1/TRBV3-2
CDR3 protein: CASSSPATGGMWTDTQYF; CDR3 DNA: TGTGCCAGCAGTTCCCCCGCGACAGGGGGCATGTGGACAGATACGCAGTATTTT; D gene: TRBD1; clone size: NA; J gene: TRBJ2-3; V gene: TRBV28
CDR3 protein: CASSQEPGIRGNTIYF; CDR3 DNA: TGCGCCAGCAGCCAAGAACCGGGGATCCGTGGAAACACCATATATTTT; D gene: NA; clone size: NA; J gene: TRBJ1-3; V gene: TRBV4-1
CDR3 protein: CASRGDSGFEQFF; CDR3 DNA: TGCGCCAGCAGGGGGGATAGCGGGTTTGAGCAGTTCTTC; D gene: TRBD2; clone size: NA; J gene: TRBJ2-1; V gene: TRBV5-1
CDR3 protein: CSVHSGSSYEQYF; CDR3 DNA: TGCAGCGTTCACTCAGGGTCGAGCTACGAGCAGTACTTC; D gene: NA; clone size: NA; J gene: TRBJ2-7; V gene: TRBV29-1
CDR3 protein: CASSYEGRGFLMAGYTF; CDR3 DNA: TGTGCCAGCAGTTACGAGGGCAGGGGGTTCCTCATGGCGGGCTACACCTTC; D gene: TRBD1; clone size: once; J gene: TRBJ1-2; V gene: TRBV6-2/TRBV6-3
CDR3 protein: CASSAYSYEQYF; CDR3 DNA: TGTGCCAGCAGTGCTTACAGCTACGAGCAGTACTTC; D gene: NA; clone size: NA; J gene: TRBJ2-7; V gene: TRBV25-1
CDR3 protein: CAWTPLGANYGYTF; CDR3 DNA: TGTGCCTGGACCCCCTTGGGTGCTAACTATGGCTACACCTTC; D gene: NA; clone size: NA; J gene: TRBJ1-2; V gene: TRBV30
CDR3 protein: CASSENRGGNYGYTF; CDR3 DNA: TGTGCCAGCAGCGAGAACAGGGGCGGCAACTATGGCTACACCTTC; D gene: TRBD1; clone size: NA; J gene: TRBJ1-2; V gene: TRBV6-5